This T cell receptor (beta chain) is drawn from a study of blood T cell repertoires in COVID-19. Study background: T cells, B-cell-depleted T cells, or PBMCs provided the cDNA or gDNA that served as material.

The CDR3 contains 15 residues. Germline V gene sequence: CDR1 LNHDA, CDR2 SQIVND (reference sequence). The trim removed 4 bases at V and 8 bases at J, leaving 9 bases unmatched. In the original analysis: Amplifying reference gene primers gave estimates of nucleated cell counts. Sequencing was performed with immunoSEQ multiplex PCR; in TCRdb, only in-frame clones are kept and a portion is missing. The DNA gave D and trimming, while V, J and clone size come from that table. The data contain 150,000 or so clones, over 75% of them singletons. The chain couples TRBV19 to TRBJ2-1, with 9 bases fitting TRBD2. This TCR came from a human donor in a cohort sampled during active COVID-19. Sequencing was carried out using peripheral blood. DNA for the CDR3: TGTGCCAGTAGTAGCCAAGCGGGAGGAGGGGATGAGCAGTTCTTC. It translates to CASSSQAGGGDEQFF.